This T cell receptor (beta chain) was captured by sequencing in a study of cytomegalovirus exposure and HLA in healthy donors. Study information: Unique TCRs from HLA-typed donors, 85 million to 100 million of them, were held in an early data release. Findings and limits, study-wide: Several top significant clusters appeared, in a later analysis, to be linked to common viral pathogens. The HLA-A and HLA-B alleles of most subjects were reportedly predicted accurately from TCR beta sequences. HLA allele associations emerged for some 16,000 TCR beta sequences in a later analysis, at 0.05 false discovery rate.

13 Jbeta primers and 60 Vbeta primers were used for the PCR. Sequencing was performed with immunoSEQ multiplex PCR; in TCRdb, only in-frame clones are kept and a portion is missing. This sample has approximately 120,000 clones, with about 84% found just once. Trimming took 3 bases from V and 1 from J, leaving 18 bases between them. This CDR3 has 18 amino acids. CDR1 KGHSH and CDR2 LQKENI come from the germline V gene. About this clone itself: The antigen remains unidentified.

The V call is TRBV18, the J call TRBJ2-2; tentatively, D is TRBD1 (6 bases). The sequence was collected from a man between 35 and 55 years old in good health and CMV-seronegative. Sequenced: PBMCs. The CDR3 DNA follows: TGTGCCAGCTCACCTACCCGATTATTACAGGGGAACACCGGGGAGCTGTTTTTT. This encodes CASSPTRLLQGNTGELFF.